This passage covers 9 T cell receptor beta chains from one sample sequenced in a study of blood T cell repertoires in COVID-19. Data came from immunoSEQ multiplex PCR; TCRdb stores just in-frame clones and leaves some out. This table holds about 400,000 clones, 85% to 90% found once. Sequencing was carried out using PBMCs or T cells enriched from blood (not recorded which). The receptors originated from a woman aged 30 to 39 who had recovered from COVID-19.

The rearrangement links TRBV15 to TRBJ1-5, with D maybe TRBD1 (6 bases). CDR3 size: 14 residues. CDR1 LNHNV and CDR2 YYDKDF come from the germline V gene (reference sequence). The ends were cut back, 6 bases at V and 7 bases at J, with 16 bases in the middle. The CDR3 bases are TGTGCCACCAGGCTCGCGGGGGCGGGGCAGCCCCAGCATTTT. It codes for CATRLAGAGQPQHF.

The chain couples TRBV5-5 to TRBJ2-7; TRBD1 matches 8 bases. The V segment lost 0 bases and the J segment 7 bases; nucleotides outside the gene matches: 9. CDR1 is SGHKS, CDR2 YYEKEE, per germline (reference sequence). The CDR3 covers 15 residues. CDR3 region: CASSLGGTGNFEQYF. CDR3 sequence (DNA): TGTGCCAGCAGCTTGGGGGGGACAGGCAATTTTGAGCAGTACTTC.

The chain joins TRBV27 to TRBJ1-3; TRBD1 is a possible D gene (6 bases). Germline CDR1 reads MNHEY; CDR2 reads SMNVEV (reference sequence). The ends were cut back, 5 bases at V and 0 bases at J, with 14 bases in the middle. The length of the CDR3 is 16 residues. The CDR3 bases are TGTGCCAGCAGTGCCTTAGGACAGAGCTCTGGAAACACCATATATTTT. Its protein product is CASSALGQSSGNTIYF.

The DNA of the CDR3 is TGTGCCAGCAGCCCGTCCTTAAGGCGGACTTTTTTAACCTCTGGGGCCAACGTCCTGACTTTC. Translation gives CASSPSLRRTFLTSGANVLTF. The chain combines TRBV9 with TRBJ2-6; possible D gene TRBD2, 5 bases. Trimming removed 4 bases from V and 0 bases from J, with 26 bases in between. CDR1 is SGDLS and CDR2 is YYNGEE in the germline V gene. The CDR3 runs to 21 residues.

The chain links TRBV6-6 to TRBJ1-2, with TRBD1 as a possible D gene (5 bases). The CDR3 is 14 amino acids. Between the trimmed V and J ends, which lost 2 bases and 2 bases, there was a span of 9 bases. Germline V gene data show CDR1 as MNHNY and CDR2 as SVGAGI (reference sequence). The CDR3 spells CASSYQAGNYGYTF. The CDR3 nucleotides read TGTGCCAGCAGTTACCAAGCAGGGAACTATGGCTACACCTTC.

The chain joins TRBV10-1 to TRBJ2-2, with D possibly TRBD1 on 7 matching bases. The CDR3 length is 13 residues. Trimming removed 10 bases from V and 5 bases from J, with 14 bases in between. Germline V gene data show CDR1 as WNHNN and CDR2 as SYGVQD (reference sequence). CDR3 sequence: CATKEGATGELFF. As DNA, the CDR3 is TGCGCCACCAAGGAGGGGGCAACCGGGGAGCTGTTTTTT.

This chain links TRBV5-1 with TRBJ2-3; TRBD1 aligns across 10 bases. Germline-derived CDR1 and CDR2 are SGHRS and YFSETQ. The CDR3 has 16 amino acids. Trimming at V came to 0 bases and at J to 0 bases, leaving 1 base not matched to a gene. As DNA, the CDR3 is TGCGCCAGCAGCTTGGGGGGACAGGGGAGCACAGATACGCAGTATTTT. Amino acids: CASSLGGQGSTDTQYF.

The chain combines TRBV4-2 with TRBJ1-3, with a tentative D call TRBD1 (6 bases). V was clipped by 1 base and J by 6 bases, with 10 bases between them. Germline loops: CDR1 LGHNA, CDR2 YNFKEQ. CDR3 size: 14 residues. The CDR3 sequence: CASSQATGLNTIYF. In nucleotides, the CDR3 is TGTGCCAGCAGCCAAGCTACAGGGTTAAACACCATATATTTT.

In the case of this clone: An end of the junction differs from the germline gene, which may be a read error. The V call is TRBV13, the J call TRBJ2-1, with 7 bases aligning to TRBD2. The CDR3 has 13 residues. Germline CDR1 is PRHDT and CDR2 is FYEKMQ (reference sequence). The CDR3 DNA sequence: TGTGCCAGCAGCTTAGGAGGGCCTGGCGGGAGCATCTTC. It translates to CASSLGGPGGSIF.